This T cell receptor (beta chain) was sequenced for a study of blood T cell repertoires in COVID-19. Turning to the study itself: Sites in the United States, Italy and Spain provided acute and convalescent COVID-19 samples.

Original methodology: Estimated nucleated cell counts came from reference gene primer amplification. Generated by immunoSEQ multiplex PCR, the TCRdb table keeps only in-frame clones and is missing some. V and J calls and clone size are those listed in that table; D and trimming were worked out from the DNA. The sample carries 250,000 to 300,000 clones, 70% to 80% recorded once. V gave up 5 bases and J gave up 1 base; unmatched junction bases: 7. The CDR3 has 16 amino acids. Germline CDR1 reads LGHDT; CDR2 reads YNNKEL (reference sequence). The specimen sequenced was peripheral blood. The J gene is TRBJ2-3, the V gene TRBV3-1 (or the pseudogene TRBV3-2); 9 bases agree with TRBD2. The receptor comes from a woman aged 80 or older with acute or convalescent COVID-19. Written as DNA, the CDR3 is TGTGCCAGCAGCTTTCGACTAGCGGAGGGCACAGATACGCAGTATTTT. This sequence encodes CASSFRLAEGTDTQYF.